This TCR beta chain was sequenced in a study of CD8 T cells in ankylosing spondylitis. Study results and limitations: Clones linked to disease were reported to show significant enrichment in matched ankylosing spondylitis synovial fluid. Eight highly homologous variants made up a TCR beta motif, and this motif appeared characteristic of ankylosing spondylitis blood. Clones linked with disease were CD8+ and fairly uncommon in the peripheral blood.

This clonotype was seen many times. Antigen specificity is unknown. Making use of molecular barcodes, quantitative 5'-RACE generated TCR beta libraries. TCRdb used MiXCR to reprocess the 5' RACE reads, holding one entry per CDR3 protein. Here the sample spans 230,000 or so distinct CDR3 sequences, under 20% being singletons. Germline V gene sequence: CDR1 DFQATT, CDR2 SNEGSKA (reference sequence). The CDR3 sequence is 14 residues long. The ends lost 2 bases at V and 3 bases at J; junction bases unmatched: 4. The sample consisted of blood, either unsorted or a sorted T cell fraction (not recorded which). This clonotype originated in a male donor with ankylosing spondylitis or in good health (not recorded which). V gene TRBV20-1 combines with J gene TRBJ2-7; 10 nucleotides line up with TRBD2. Written as DNA, the CDR3 is TGCAGTGCTAGATCTAGCGGGAGTATCTACGAGCAGTACTTC. Translating gives CSARSSGSIYEQYF.